One sample yielded the 7 T cell receptor beta chains listed below, sequenced in a study of T-cell memory formation after mild COVID-19. TCRdb called the 5' RACE reads again in MiXCR, with one record for every CDR3 protein. The sample carries 300,000 to 400,000 distinct CDR3 sequences, under 25% recorded once. Input material: PBMCs or a T cell subset sorted from them (not recorded which). These receptors came from an adult woman who had mild COVID-19 (a few samples of this study predate the infection). Cell type and time point are not known.

The sample holds a few counts of this clonotype. The chain has TRBV5-1 and TRBJ2-7; perhaps D is TRBD1 or TRBD2 (6 bases each). The CDR3 has 14 amino acids. V shed 3 bases and J shed 11 bases, with 21 bases lying between them. Germline V gives CDR1 SGHRS, CDR2 YFSETQ. The CDR3 is CASSSSRDNRREYF. As DNA, the CDR3 is TGCGCCAGCAGCTCGAGCCGGGACAATAGGAGGGAGTACTTC.

The chain has TRBV20-1 and TRBJ2-3, with TRBD1 matching 9 bases. The V and J ends lost 0 bases and 0 bases, in that order; junction bases with no gene match: 4. This CDR3 is 16 amino acids long. Germline CDR1 DFQATT, CDR2 SNEGSKA (reference sequence). The CDR3 reads CSARDPGQGSTDTQYF. The DNA for the CDR3 is TGCAGTGCTAGAGACCCGGGACAGGGAAGCACAGATACGCAGTATTTT.

The chain couples TRBV29-1 to TRBJ2-1, with a weak D call TRBD1 (6 bases). The CDR3 covers 12 residues. Germline V gene sequence: CDR1 SQVTM, CDR2 ANQGSEA. The ends were cut back, 5 bases at V and 2 bases at J, with 7 bases in the middle. The CDR3 region is CSVRTAYNEQFF. Written as DNA, the CDR3 is TGCAGCGTTCGGACAGCCTACAATGAGCAGTTCTTC.

The chain recombines TRBV12-3 or TRBV12-4 with TRBJ2-3; D perhaps matches TRBD1 (6 bases). The length of the CDR3 is 15 residues. Trimming pared 5 bases from V and 2 bases from J, leaving 14 bases between. DNA for the CDR3: TGTGCCAGCAGTGAAGAGGGACACTACACAGATACGCAGTATTTT. Protein sequence: CASSEEGHYTDTQYF.

The V call is TRBV18, the J call TRBJ2-7; D unresolved. Germline-derived CDR1 and CDR2 are KGHSH and LQKENI. Trimming left V 5 bases short and J 1 base short, with 9 bases between. This CDR3 spans 13 amino acids. This CDR3 reads CASSTFGSYEQYF. CDR3 in DNA: TGTGCCAGCTCAACATTCGGTTCCTACGAGCAGTACTTC. Together with reference TRBV18 and TRBJ2-7, the CDR3 gives the full variable domain: NAGVMQNPRHLVRRRGQEARLRCSPMKGHSHVYWYRQLPEEGLKFMVYLQKENIIDESGMPKERFSAEFPKEGPSILRIQQVVRGDSAAYFCASSTFGSYEQYFGPGTRLTVT.

This clonotype was picked up a small number of times. The V gene is TRBV7-2, the J gene TRBJ1-1, with D possibly matching TRBD1 (5 bases). The CDR3 contains 16 residues. V was cut by 3 bases and J by 6 bases, with 20 bases left in between. Germline lookup yields CDR1 SGHTA and CDR2 FQGNSA. Here the CDR3 reads CASSFYGHTLPAEAFF. The DNA for the CDR3 is TGTGCCAGCAGCTTTTATGGACATACCCTCCCGGCTGAAGCTTTCTTT.

This clonotype has a handful of counts. DNA for the CDR3: TGTGCCAGCAGCCTCGGACCCCAGGTTCTCATATGGACAGATACGCAGTATTTT. It yields the protein CASSLGPQVLIWTDTQYF. The chain carries TRBV2 and TRBJ2-3; no firm D call. The CDR3 covers 18 residues. Germline V CDR1 and CDR2: SNHLY, FYNNEI. V lost 6 bases to trimming and J lost 3 bases, with 25 bases between them. Supplemented by reference TRBV2 and TRBJ2-3, the full variable domain reads EPEVTQTPSHQVTQMGQEVILRCVPISNHLYFYWYRQILGQKVEFLVSFYNNEISEKSEIFDDQFSVERPDGSNFTLKIRSTKLEDSAMYFCASSLGPQVLIWTDTQYFGPGTRLTVL.